The 6 T cell receptor beta chains below were found in one sample sequenced in a study of T cells in tuberculosis. Regarding time point: new active TB diagnosis, blood taken before or within 7 days of starting treatment. Only in-frame clones appear in the TCRdb table, and some are missing; sequencing was by immunoSEQ multiplex PCR. The sample shows tens of thousands of clones, nearly 95% of them seen only once. The source material was PBMCs, sampled at tuberculosis diagnosis. The receptors stem from an adult with tuberculosis.

Remarks on this clone: One junction end disagrees with the germline gene, perhaps due to a read error. The rearrangement links TRBV11-2 to TRBJ2-7; no definite D call. Germline V gives CDR1 SGHAT, CDR2 FQNNGV. The CDR3 totals 11 residues. The CDR3 region has the DNA TGTGCCAGCAGCCCCTCCCACGAGCAGTACTTC. Protein product: CASSPSHEQYF.

The chain uses TRBV7-2 and TRBJ2-5, with TRBD2 as a possible D gene (6 bases). Germline assignment: CDR1 SGHTA and CDR2 FQGNSA. The CDR3 is 14 residues long. The V gene lost 4 bases and the J gene lost 5 bases, with 14 bases spanning the gap. The CDR3 DNA reads TGTGCCAGCAGCTATCTTATCGGAGGGGAGACCCAGTACTTC. Its translation: CASSYLIGGETQYF.

This chain joins TRBV5-6 and TRBJ2-5; tentative D call: TRBD1 (5 bases). Deletions cut 0 bases from V and 4 bases from J, with 13 bases between. CDR1 and CDR2 (germline): SGHDT, YYEEEE. This CDR3 region has 15 residues. The CDR3 spells CASSLVNSGAETQYF. CDR3 DNA: TGTGCCAGCAGCTTGGTGAACAGTGGGGCAGAGACCCAGTACTTC. The full variable domain, its missing parts supplied by reference TRBV5-6 and TRBJ2-5, is DAGVTQSPTHLIKTRGQQVTLRCSPKSGHDTVSWYQQALGQGPQFIFQYYEEEERQRGNFPDRFSGHQFPNYSSELNVNALLLGDSALYLCASSLVNSGAETQYFGPGTRLLVL.

The gene calls are TRBV30 and TRBJ2-7, with 9 nucleotides matching TRBD1. J lost 3 bases, V lost 2 bases, and 5 bases had no gene match. CDR1 and CDR2 (germline): GTSNPN, SVGIG (reference sequence). This CDR3 has 14 amino acids. The CDR3 DNA reads as TGTGCCTGGAGTACCGGGACAGGGTTCTACGAGCAGTACTTC. It yields the protein CAWSTGTGFYEQYF. Full variable domain (outside the CDR3, taken from reference TRBV30 and TRBJ2-7): SQTIHQWPATLVQPVGSPLSLECTVEGTSNPNLYWYRQAAGRGLQLLFYSVGIGQISSEVPQNLSASRPQDRQFILSSKKLLLSDSGFYLCAWSTGTGFYEQYFGPGTRLTVT.

The chain carries TRBV7-2 and TRBJ2-7; D is perhaps TRBD2 (5 bases). Germline CDR1 is SGHTA and CDR2 is FQGNSA. Trimming shortened V by 6 bases and J by 1 base, and 10 bases separated the two germline ends. The CDR3 is 13 amino acids. The CDR3 loop reads CASSFGLSYEQYF. CDR3 coding DNA: TGTGCCAGCAGTTTCGGACTTTCCTACGAGCAGTACTTC. Combining the CDR3 with reference TRBV7-2 and TRBJ2-7 gives the whole variable domain GAGVSQSPSNKVTEKGKDVELRCDPISGHTALYWYRQSLGQGLEFLIYFQGNSAPDKSGLPSDRFSAERTGGSVSTLTIQRTQQEDSAVYLCASSFGLSYEQYFGPGTRLTVT.

This sequence joins TRBV19 and TRBJ2-3; 8 nucleotides agree with TRBD2. This CDR3 has 15 amino acids. Germline V gives CDR1 LNHDA, CDR2 SQIVND (reference sequence). Germline trimming cut 3 bases from V and 2 bases from J; bases unmatched to any gene: 4. The CDR3 DNA follows: TGTGCCAGTAGTATTGGCGGGGGGAACACAGATACGCAGTATTTT. Encoded protein: CASSIGGGNTDTQYF.